What follows describes a single T cell receptor beta chain. Its antigen remains unknown. The record originates from a study of cytomegalovirus exposure and HLA in healthy donors. Study results and limitations: Using the classifier, cytomegalovirus status was reportedly diagnosed with high specificity and sensitivity.

The PCR employed 60 Vbeta primers together with 13 Jbeta primers. Profiling relied on immunoSEQ multiplex PCR, and the TCRdb table lists in-frame clones only, not all of them. The sample includes roughly 180,000 clones, nearly 80% of them seen just once. Germline V lookup: CDR1 SNHLY, CDR2 FYNNEI. The V gene lost 4 bases and the J gene lost 8 bases, with 14 bases spanning the gap. This CDR3 spans 13 amino acids. Sequencing input: PBMCs. The receptor comes from a female donor in good health and CMV-seronegative. The chain recombines TRBV2 with TRBJ1-2; D perhaps matches TRBD1 (6 bases). CDR3: CASSAWQGHGYTF. The CDR3, as DNA: TGTGCCAGCAGTGCATGGCAGGGACACGGCTACACCTTC.